This TCR beta chain is from a study of STAT3 mutations in large granular lymphocyte leukemia. The wider study: Among longitudinally sequenced T-LGLL patients, roughly half had canonical activating STAT3 mutations detected. More than half of T-LGLL patients received immunosuppressive therapy. General study results and limits: Every T-LGLL patient had at least one immunodominant TCRbeta clonotype. In some patients, a small highly pathogenic clone possibly went undetected. Differing intervals and regimens complicate linking therapy response to clone burden.

In the case of this clone: Antigen: not known.

Here immunoSEQ multiplex PCR was the method, and the copy in TCRdb shows in-frame clones only, minus some. This table holds about 34,000 clones, around 85% found once. V was clipped by 3 bases and J by 6 bases; unmatched bases: 7. Germline-derived CDR1 and CDR2 are KGHSH and LQKENI. The CDR3 sequence is 14 residues long. J is TRBJ2-7 and V is TRBV18; TRBD1 agrees at 8 bases. The receptor's source is a man in his fifties or sixties with T-cell large granular lymphocyte leukemia. Some clones in this sample may be carry-over from other donors' samples. The sample consisted of peripheral blood mononuclear cells. This CDR3 is CASSPGQGTGEQYF. The CDR3 DNA reads as TGTGCCAGCTCACCCGGACAGGGTACCGGCGAGCAGTACTTC.